The text below deals with one TCR beta chain. This specimen comes from a study of blood T cell repertoires in COVID-19. About the research overall: T cells, B-cell-depleted T cells, or PBMCs supplied cDNA or gDNA.

Cohorts were assigned according to the clinical history that participants reported. In the original processing: Reference gene primers were amplified, and this amplification served to estimate nucleated cell counts. Repertoires were generated with immunoSEQ multiplex PCR, while TCRdb's copy carries only in-frame clones and drops some. The DNA was the basis for D and trimming; V, J and clone size are from that table. This sample has fewer than 400,000 clones; approximately 90% occur once, and the top ten carry around 4%. The V and J ends lost 4 bases and 7 bases, in that order; junction bases with no gene match: 3. Germline V lookup: CDR1 SQVTM, CDR2 ANQGSEA. There are 12 residues in the CDR3.

The chain combines TRBV29-1 with TRBJ1-4, with TRBD1 identical over 7 bases. The receptor was isolated from a man aged 25 to 45 who had recovered from COVID-19. Material: PBMCs or T cells enriched from blood (not recorded which). The CDR3 loop reads CSVGQGREKLFF. The CDR3 region has the DNA TGCAGCGTTGGACAGGGCCGTGAAAAACTGTTTTTT.